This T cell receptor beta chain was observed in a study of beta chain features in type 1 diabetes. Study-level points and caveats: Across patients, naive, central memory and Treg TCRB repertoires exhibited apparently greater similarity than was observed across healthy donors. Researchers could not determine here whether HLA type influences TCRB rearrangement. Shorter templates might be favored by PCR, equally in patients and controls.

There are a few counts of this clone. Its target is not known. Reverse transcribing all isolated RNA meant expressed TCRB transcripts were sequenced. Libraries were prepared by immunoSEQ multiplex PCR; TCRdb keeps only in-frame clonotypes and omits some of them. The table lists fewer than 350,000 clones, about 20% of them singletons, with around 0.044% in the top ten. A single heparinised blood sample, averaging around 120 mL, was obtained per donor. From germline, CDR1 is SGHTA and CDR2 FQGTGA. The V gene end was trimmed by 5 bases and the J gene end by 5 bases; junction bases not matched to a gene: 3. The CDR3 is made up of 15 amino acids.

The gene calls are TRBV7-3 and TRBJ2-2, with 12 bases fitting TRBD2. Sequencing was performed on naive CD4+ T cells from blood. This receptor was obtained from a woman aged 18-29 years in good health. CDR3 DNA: TGTGCCAGCAGCGCCGGACTAGCGGGGACCGGGGAGCTGTTTTTT. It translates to CASSAGLAGTGELFF.